Shown below are 15 T cell receptor beta chains from a single sample sequenced in a study of shared clonotypes between healthy human individuals. Here immunoSEQ multiplex PCR was the method, and the copy in TCRdb shows in-frame clones only, minus some. The sample records about 2.4 million clones, roughly 93% being singletons. Sequenced: naive CD4+ T cells from PBMCs. Subset defined: CD45RA+ positively selected. All receptors derive from a young man in good health. Some clones in this sample may be carry-over from other donors' samples.

This clone was seen a single time. CDR3 region: CASSLAGQAANLDYGYTF. CDR3 DNA: TGCGCCAGCAGCCTGGCCGGACAGGCCGCCAACCTGGACTATGGCTACACCTTC. The V gene is TRBV5-1, the J gene TRBJ1-2, with 7 bases matching TRBD1. After removal of 4 bases from V and 3 bases from J, the junction contained 18 bases not matched to a gene. The CDR3 has 18 residues. CDR1 is SGHRS and CDR2 is YFSETQ in the germline V gene. The entire variable domain, with the rest obtained from reference TRBV5-1 and TRBJ1-2, is as follows: KAGVTQTPRYLIKTRGQQVTLSCSPISGHRSVSWYQQTPGQGLQFLFEYFSETQRNKGNFPGRFSGRQFSNSRSEMNVSTLELGDSALYLCASSLAGQAANLDYGYTFGSGTRLTVV.

The V and J genes are TRBV6-6 and TRBJ1-6; 8 bases match TRBD1. There are 14 residues in the CDR3. Trimming removed 2 bases from V and 10 bases from J; junction bases left unmatched: 4. The germline gives CDR1 MNHNY, CDR2 SVGAGI (reference sequence). The CDR3 is CASSYGQGASPLHF. CDR3 nucleotide sequence: TGTGCCAGCAGTTACGGGCAGGGGGCCTCACCCCTCCACTTT.

This chain links TRBV27 with TRBJ2-5, with TRBD1 matching over 7 bases. J lost 4 bases, V lost 8 bases, and 10 bases had no gene match. The germline gives CDR1 MNHEY, CDR2 SMNVEV (reference sequence). This CDR3 is 14 amino acids long. Here the CDR3 DNA reads TGTGCCAGCCGCCGCGGACAGGAGTCAGAGACCCAGTACTTC. Amino acid sequence: CASRRGQESETQYF.

The rearrangement links TRBV28 to TRBJ2-5; unclear D gene. Trimming shortened V by 8 bases and J by 1 base, and 11 bases separated the two germline ends. CDR3 length: 13 residues. The germline CDR1 and CDR2 sequences are MDHEN and SYDVKM. Here the CDR3 reads CASGQVPQETQYF. CDR3 bases: TGTGCCAGCGGGCAAGTGCCCCAAGAGACCCAGTACTTC.

The J gene is TRBJ1-4, the V gene TRBV28, with unresolved D. In germline, CDR1 is MDHEN, CDR2 SYDVKM. CDR3 length equals 15 residues. Trimming shortened V by 5 bases and J by 7 bases, and 17 bases separated the two germline ends. This CDR3 is CASSDYLGRGEKLFF. The CDR3 DNA reads TGTGCCAGCAGTGATTATTTAGGGCGGGGTGAAAAACTGTTTTTT.

The chain is built from TRBV18 and TRBJ2-7; D might be TRBD1 (6 bases). The germline V gene has CDR1 KGHSH and CDR2 LQKENI. The CDR3 sequence is 14 residues long. The V gene lost 3 bases and the J gene lost 5 bases, with 14 bases spanning the gap. This CDR3 is CASSPVTGTNEQYF. The CDR3 DNA sequence: TGTGCCAGCTCACCTGTCACAGGGACGAACGAGCAGTACTTC. The variable domain in full, with the rest retrieved from reference TRBV18 and TRBJ2-7, is NAGVMQNPRHLVRRRGQEARLRCSPMKGHSHVYWYRQLPEEGLKFMVYLQKENIIDESGMPKERFSAEFPKEGPSILRIQQVVRGDSAAYFCASSPVTGTNEQYFGPGTRLTVT.

The chain carries TRBV10-2 and TRBJ2-7, with TRBD2 identical over 9 bases. Germline values: CDR1 WSHSY, CDR2 SAAADI. The junction had 8 bases not matched to a gene; V was cut back by 7 bases and J by 1 base. CDR3 size: 15 residues. CDR3 region: CASTRYSGSSYEQYF. The CDR3 DNA follows: TGCGCCAGCACAAGGTATAGCGGGAGTTCCTACGAGCAGTACTTC.

The gene calls are TRBV7-8 and TRBJ2-1, with D maybe TRBD1 (5 bases). The CDR3 spans 13 residues. The V gene lost 0 bases and the J gene lost 11 bases, with 11 bases spanning the gap. Germline CDR1 and CDR2: SGHVS and FQNEAQ. The CDR3 is CASSLAGLGKQFF. The CDR3, as DNA: TGTGCCAGCAGCTTAGCGGGGCTAGGTAAGCAGTTCTTC.

This chain uses TRBV7-9 with TRBJ2-5, with TRBD2 matching over 7 bases. The J call may not be correct, given that the DNA end is closer to TRBJ2-7. Germline V gene sequence: CDR1 SEHNR, CDR2 FQNEAQ (reference sequence). The CDR3 covers 15 residues. CDR3 loop: CASSSLGEGRSEQYF. In DNA, the CDR3 is TGTGCCAGCAGCTCCCTCGGGGAGGGACGGTCCGAGCAGTACTTC.

The chain recombines TRBV9 with TRBJ2-6, with D maybe TRBD2 (6 bases). V lost 4 bases and J lost 0, with 14 bases in between. CDR1 and CDR2 from the germline V gene are SGDLS and YYNGEE. The CDR3 has 17 residues. The CDR3 nucleotides read TGTGCCAGCAGCAAACGGGGACTTCCCTCTGGGGCCAACGTCCTGACTTTC. Protein product: CASSKRGLPSGANVLTF.

The rearrangement joins TRBV6-1 to TRBJ1-5, with 7 bases fitting TRBD1. Trimming at V came to 6 bases and at J to 0 bases, leaving 5 bases not matched to a gene. This CDR3 has 15 residues. The germline gives CDR1 MNHNS, CDR2 SASEGT. DNA for the CDR3: TGTGCCAGCAGGATGGGACAGTATAGCAATCAGCCCCAGCATTTT. It specifies CASRMGQYSNQPQHF.

This chain joins TRBV18 and TRBJ2-2, with TRBD2 as a possible D gene (5 bases). The CDR3 runs to 15 residues. V lost 6 bases and J lost 5, with 16 bases in between. From germline, CDR1 is KGHSH and CDR2 LQKENI. In nucleotides, the CDR3 is TGTGCCAGCTCCCTCACTAGTACCCGGACCGGGGAGCTGTTTTTT. Residues: CASSLTSTRTGELFF.

The rearrangement uses TRBV28 and TRBJ2-1, with D possibly matching TRBD1 (6 bases). Germline CDR1 MDHEN, CDR2 SYDVKM. The V gene lost 2 bases and the J gene lost 8 bases, with 10 bases spanning the gap. This CDR3 region has 13 residues. The CDR3 sequence: CASSLITGYEQFF. DNA of the CDR3: TGTGCCAGCAGTTTAATTACAGGGTATGAGCAGTTCTTC.

The chain combines TRBV27 with TRBJ1-1; no clear D. The CDR3 is 15 amino acids. Germline values: CDR1 MNHEY, CDR2 SMNVEV (reference sequence). Trimming took 3 bases from V and 0 from J, leaving 11 bases between them. CDR3: CASSFLAHMNTEAFF. The CDR3 DNA reads as TGTGCCAGCAGTTTCCTCGCCCACATGAACACTGAAGCTTTCTTT.

The gene calls are TRBV6-5 and TRBJ2-1; 7 nucleotides align to TRBD1. The CDR3 totals 16 residues. CDR1 is MNHEY and CDR2 is SVGAGI in the germline V gene. V was pared by 0 bases and J by 2 bases, with 4 bases of the junction left unmatched. The CDR3 DNA follows: TGTGCCAGCAGTTACTCGCTCCAGGGGGCCTACAATGAGCAGTTCTTC. It translates to CASSYSLQGAYNEQFF.